The 15 T cell receptor beta chains below come from one sample, sequenced in a study of CD8 T cells in Susac syndrome. With random hexamers, about 0.45 to 1 ug RNA was reverse transcribed. TCRdb re-analysed the immunoSEQ multiplex PCR reads in MiXCR, keeping a single row per CDR3 protein. Among about 300,000 distinct CDR3 sequences listed, 75% to 85% were seen once. The sample taken for sequencing was CD8+ T cells from PBMCs. The source is a human donor with multiple sclerosis.

In this sample, this clonotype turned up once. The V and J genes are TRBV2 and TRBJ2-2; TRBD2 aligns across 7 bases. This CDR3 comprises 16 residues. Germline V gene lookup returns CDR1 SNHLY and CDR2 FYNNEI. Trimming took 0 bases from V and 2 from J; bases not matched to a gene: 3. The CDR3 sequence: CASSEALAANTGELFF. CDR3 nucleotides: TGTGCCAGCAGTGAAGCGCTAGCGGCCAACACCGGGGAGCTGTTTTTT.

This clonotype has only one observation. The CDR3 sequence: CASSGGLTTYEQYF. The CDR3 DNA sequence: TGCGCCAGCAGCGGAGGGCTAACCACCTACGAGCAGTACTTC. The chain couples TRBV5-1 to TRBJ2-7, with a possible D match to TRBD2 (6 bases). CDR1 is SGHRS, CDR2 YFSETQ, per germline. This CDR3 contains 14 residues. Trimming pared 4 bases from V and 2 bases from J, leaving 13 bases between.

V and J are TRBV2 and TRBJ2-7, with 7 bases that match TRBD2. V was pared by 1 base and J by 5 bases, with 8 bases of the junction left unmatched. CDR1 is SNHLY, CDR2 FYNNEI, per germline. The CDR3 spans 15 residues. The CDR3 DNA sequence: TGTGCCAGCAGTGAAGTGGGCGGGAGAAGTAACGAGCAGTACTTC. This gives the protein CASSEVGGRSNEQYF.

The gene calls are TRBV28 and TRBJ2-5; TRBD2 matches 7 bases. V shed 2 bases, J shed 5 bases, and the junction held 8 bases outside the gene matches. CDR3 length: 15 residues. Germline-derived CDR1 and CDR2 are MDHEN and SYDVKM. The CDR3 here is CASSLDASGGETQYF. The CDR3 DNA reads as TGTGCCAGCAGTTTAGACGCTAGCGGCGGGGAGACCCAGTACTTC.

V is TRBV20-1 and J is TRBJ2-3, with 11 bases fitting TRBD2. The CDR3 extends over 18 amino acids. The V gene's germline CDR1 is DFQATT and CDR2 SNEGSKA (reference sequence). J lost 5 bases, V lost 0 bases, and 13 bases had no gene match. The CDR3 nucleotides read TGCAGTGCTAGAGATGTGGGTAGCGGGAGGGCCACCGGAGATACGCAGTATTTT. It is translated as CSARDVGSGRATGDTQYF.

Regarding this clonotype: At one end, the junction sequence differs from germline, possibly due to a read error. V and J are TRBV25-1 and TRBJ2-7, with 9 bases fitting TRBD1. Germline loops: CDR1 MGHDK, CDR2 SYGVNS. The CDR3 sequence is 13 residues long. The CDR3 protein is CASEDRGYYEQYF. The DNA of the CDR3 is TGTGCCAGCGAGGACAGGGGATACTACGAGCAGTACTTT.

The chain employs TRBV20-1 and TRBJ2-3; 9 bases align to TRBD1. Germline assignment: CDR1 DFQATT and CDR2 SNEGSKA (reference sequence). CDR3 length: 14 amino acids. The V segment lost 6 bases and the J segment 3 bases; nucleotides outside the gene matches: 7. In DNA form, the CDR3 reads TGCAGTGCCCCGGGGACAGGGAAGACAGATACGCAGTATTTT. It yields the protein CSAPGTGKTDTQYF.

This CDR3 reads CASSLAVAMIRFGYTF. The CDR3 nucleotides read TGTGCCAGCAGTTTAGCCGTAGCGATGATAAGGTTCGGCTACACCTTC. J is TRBJ1-2 and V is TRBV12-3 or TRBV12-4; D remains unclear. The CDR3 has 16 residues. Deletions cut 0 bases from V and 8 bases from J, with 19 bases between.

The V call is TRBV12-3 or TRBV12-4, the J call TRBJ2-5; D is possibly TRBD1 (5 bases). This CDR3 has 14 residues. V lost 4 bases, J lost 5 bases, and 14 bases lay in between. The CDR3 DNA reads as TGTGCCAGCAGTTCCCTGGACATAAGGGAGACCCAGTACTTC. Its translation is CASSSLDIRETQYF.

The chain employs TRBV19 and TRBJ2-5, with 9 nucleotides matching TRBD2. The length of the CDR3 is 16 residues. Losses at the gene ends were 7 bases for V and 4 bases for J; bases not matched to a gene: 13. In germline, CDR1 is LNHDA, CDR2 SQIVND (reference sequence). DNA for the CDR3: TGTGCCAGTACCATGGCGGCTAGCGGGACCCCAGAGACCCAGTACTTC. This encodes CASTMAASGTPETQYF.

The chain is built from TRBV7-9 and TRBJ1-1; D perhaps matches TRBD1 (5 bases). Trimming pared 5 bases from V and 3 bases from J, leaving 16 bases between. This CDR3 is 15 amino acids long. Germline CDR1 and CDR2: SEHNR and FQNEAQ (reference sequence). The CDR3 coding sequence is TGTGCCAGCAGCACACTGAACTGGGGGGACACTGAAGCTTTCTTT. This encodes CASSTLNWGDTEAFF.

This clonotype appeared a single time. The CDR3 reads CASNPGLGVNEQFF. CDR3 in DNA: TGTGCCAGCAATCCCGGGTTGGGCGTCAATGAGCAGTTCTTC. The rearrangement links TRBV12-3 or TRBV12-4 to TRBJ2-1; D is unresolved. The V end was cut by 7 bases, the J end by 6 bases, with 16 bases between. This CDR3 has 14 residues.

This sequence joins TRBV5-4 and TRBJ2-1; no clear D. Germline V gene lookup returns CDR1 SGHNT and CDR2 YYREEE (reference sequence). CDR3 length: 14 residues. The V gene lost 3 bases and the J gene lost 3 bases, with 10 bases spanning the gap. CDR3 sequence: CASSSWLDYNEQFF. CDR3 sequence (DNA): TGTGCCAGCAGCTCCTGGCTAGACTACAATGAGCAGTTCTTC.

V is TRBV3-1 and J is TRBJ1-2; 8 bases match TRBD1. Per germline, CDR1 LGHDT and CDR2 YNNKEL (reference sequence). CDR3 length: 19 amino acids. The V gene end was trimmed by 4 bases and the J gene end by 2 bases; junction bases not matched to a gene: 18. The CDR3 nucleotides are TGTGCCAGCAGCCCCCAGTGGACAGGGCCGATTACCCCCAACTATGGCTACACCTTC. Translation gives CASSPQWTGPITPNYGYTF. Full variable domain (remainder filled in from reference TRBV3-1 and TRBJ1-2): DTAVSQTPKYLVTQMGNDKSIKCEQNLGHDTMYWYKQDSKKFLKIMFSYNNKELIINETVPNRFSPKSPDKAHLNLHINSLELGDSAVYFCASSPQWTGPITPNYGYTFGSGTRLTVV.

In DNA, the CDR3 is TGCGCCAGCAGCCAAGATCGAACTAGCAGCGTCTACGAGCAGTACTTC. Its protein product is CASSQDRTSSVYEQYF. This chain links TRBV4-1 with TRBJ2-7; the D gene is possibly TRBD2 (6 bases). Between the trimmed V and J ends, which lost 0 bases and 3 bases, there was a span of 15 bases. Germline V gene lookup returns CDR1 MGHRA and CDR2 YSYEKL. There are 16 residues in the CDR3.